The subject of this entry is one T cell receptor beta chain. These data come from a study of control samples from healthy donors and cancer patients. The CDR3 consists of 16 residues. CDR1 and CDR2 (germline): SGHNT, YYREEE (reference sequence). V was shortened by 0 bases and J by 2 bases, with 14 bases between the two germline ends. This table comes from immunoSEQ multiplex PCR, and its TCRdb copy is limited to in-frame clones, with some not included. The profile shows nearly 9,500 clones, roughly nine tenths of them singletons. The sequenced sample was PBMCs. The TCR sequence derives from a man in his 60s with colorectal cancer. The rearrangement links TRBV5-4 to TRBJ1-2; tentatively, D is TRBD1 (5 bases). The CDR3 nucleotides are TGTGCCAGCAGCTTGGAGTCAGGGCAATGGAACTATGGCTACACCTTC. Its translation is CASSLESGQWNYGYTF.